This T cell receptor beta chain is drawn from a study of T cell responses to AZD1222 COVID-19 vaccine. Assay used: immunoSEQ multiplex PCR; TCRdb lists only in-frame clones, some missing. The profile covers 150,000 to 160,000 clones, with around 87% appearing a single time and over 8% taken by the ten largest. The germline V and J ends were trimmed by 3 bases and 2 bases, with 12 bases remaining between them. The CDR3 totals 15 residues. Germline CDR1 and CDR2: ENHRY and SYGVKD. J is TRBJ2-3 and V is TRBV10-3; D possibly corresponds to TRBD2 (6 bases). This receptor was obtained from an adult who received the AZD1222 COVID-19 vaccine. Here the sequenced sample was peripheral blood, taken 28 days after the second AZD1222 dose. CDR3 in amino acids: CAISDEWRDTDTQYF. CDR3 in DNA: TGTGCCATCAGTGATGAATGGCGGGACACAGATACGCAGTATTTT.